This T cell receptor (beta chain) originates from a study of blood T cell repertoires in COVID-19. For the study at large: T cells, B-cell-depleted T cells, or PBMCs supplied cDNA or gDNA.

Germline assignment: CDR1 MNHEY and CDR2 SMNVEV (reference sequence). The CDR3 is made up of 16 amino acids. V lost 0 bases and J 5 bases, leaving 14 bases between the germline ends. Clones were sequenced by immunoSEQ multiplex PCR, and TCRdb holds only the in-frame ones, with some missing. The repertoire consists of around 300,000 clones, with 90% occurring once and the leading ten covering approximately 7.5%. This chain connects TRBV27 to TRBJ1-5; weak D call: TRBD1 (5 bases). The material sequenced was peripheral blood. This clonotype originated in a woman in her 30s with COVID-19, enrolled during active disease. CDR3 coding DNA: TGTGCCAGCAGTTTATCTGGCGCAGGGCAATATCAGCCCCAGCATTTT. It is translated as CASSLSGAGQYQPQHF.